Following are 27 T cell receptor beta chains from one sample sequenced in a study of vaccination and CD4 T cells after COVID-19. Noted treatment: approximately 11-day PBMC culture with coronavirus spike peptide pools or control peptides (ViraFEST assay). Sequenced with the Oncomine TCR Beta short-read assay was DNA taken from cultured CD4+ T cells. TCRdb re-analysed the PCR reads in MiXCR, keeping a single row per CDR3 protein. The sample has 15,000 or so distinct CDR3 sequences, about 39% seen once. The antigens of these receptors remain unknown. This material consisted of CD4+ T cells from blood, cultured in vitro, taken before SARS-CoV-2 vaccination. These receptors came from a human donor who had recovered from COVID-19.

This clonotype appeared a single time. The J gene is TRBJ1-2, the V gene TRBV5-4; D is uncertain. The V end lost 4 bases, the J end lost 3 bases, and 13 bases lay between the germline ends. Germline values: CDR1 SGHNT, CDR2 YYREEE (reference sequence). CDR3 length: 14 amino acids. Here the CDR3 DNA reads TGTGCCAGCAGCCGGTTGCTGCGGGACTATGGCTACACCTTC. As protein: CASSRLLRDYGYTF.

The chain couples TRBV20-1 to TRBJ1-6, with TRBD1 as a possible D gene (6 bases). V was clipped by 0 bases and J by 5 bases, with 17 bases between them. CDR3 length: 17 residues. CDR1 and CDR2 from the germline V gene are DFQATT and SNEGSKA (reference sequence). This chain's CDR3 is CSAREEQGKGDNSPLHF. The DNA for the CDR3 is TGCAGTGCTAGAGAGGAACAGGGAAAGGGAGATAATTCACCCCTCCACTTT.

The chain joins TRBV20-1 to TRBJ2-3; D not certain. Germline values: CDR1 DFQATT, CDR2 SNEGSKA (reference sequence). The V end lost 6 bases, the J end lost 2 bases, and 9 bases lay between the germline ends. This CDR3 is built from 12 residues. CDR3 in amino acids: CSAQAATDTQYF. The CDR3 DNA reads as TGCAGTGCGCAGGCAGCCACAGATACGCAGTATTTT.

In its sample, this clonotype was seen a few times. The V gene is TRBV6-1, the J gene TRBJ1-1, with D tentatively TRBD1 (6 bases). The germline CDR1 and CDR2 sequences are MNHNS and SASEGT. The CDR3 is 13 residues long. V was pared by 5 bases and J by 9 bases, with 16 bases between. This chain's CDR3 is CASSLRQEPKAFF. For the CDR3, the DNA is TGTGCCAGCAGTCTTAGACAGGAGCCGAAAGCTTTCTTT.

The chain is built from TRBV6-1 and TRBJ2-5; D not resolved. Deletions cut 10 bases from V and 2 bases from J, with 17 bases between. This CDR3 comprises 14 residues. Germline V gene sequence: CDR1 MNHNS, CDR2 SASEGT. DNA for the CDR3: TGTGCCACCACAGCAGTCCAGATTCAAGAGACCCAGTACTTC. Its protein is CATTAVQIQETQYF.

The V and J genes are TRBV20-1 and TRBJ1-2; D not resolved. V lost 2 bases and J lost 8, with 12 bases in between. Per germline, CDR1 DFQATT and CDR2 SNEGSKA (reference sequence). The CDR3 is 12 amino acids. The CDR3 nucleotides read TGCAGTGCTAGAAACACGGGCAGGGGCTACACCTTC. Its protein product is CSARNTGRGYTF.

This chain connects TRBV18 to TRBJ2-7; D uncertain. This CDR3 comprises 13 residues. Deletions cut 1 base from V and 3 bases from J, with 7 bases between. From germline, CDR1 is KGHSH and CDR2 LQKENI. The CDR3 sequence: CASSPRQDYEQYF. The CDR3 nucleotides read TGTGCCAGCTCACCACGGCAGGACTACGAGCAGTACTTC.

J is TRBJ1-1 and V is TRBV5-1; D might be TRBD1 (5 bases). V was trimmed by 1 base and J by 4 bases, leaving 8 bases between them. CDR3 length equals 13 residues. Germline CDR1 SGHRS, CDR2 YFSETQ. In DNA form, the CDR3 reads TGCGCCAGCAGCTTGCGGGGGGGCACTGAAGCTTTCTTT. Translating gives CASSLRGGTEAFF.

By frequency in the sample, this clonotype is medium-sized. J is TRBJ1-2 and V is TRBV10-3; 8 nucleotides match TRBD1. Trimming cost V 5 bases and J 4 bases; bases outside gene matches: 9. CDR1 and CDR2 (germline): ENHRY, SYGVKD. This CDR3 is 15 amino acids long. The CDR3 sequence: CAISPAGTGLYGYTF. The CDR3 DNA sequence: TGTGCCATCAGTCCCGCCGGGACAGGACTCTATGGCTACACCTTC.

The chain has TRBV12-3 or TRBV12-4 and TRBJ2-3; TRBD1 might be the D (6 bases). The CDR3 loop spans 16 amino acids. V was cut by 5 bases and J by 2 bases, with 17 bases left in between. The CDR3 region has the DNA TGTGCCAGCAGTCCAAACTCAGGGGTACTCACAGATACGCAGTATTTT. Protein product: CASSPNSGVLTDTQYF.

This clonotype appeared a few times. The rearrangement links TRBV7-8 to TRBJ2-5, with TRBD2 identical over 12 bases. The CDR3 extends over 18 amino acids. J lost 2 bases, V lost 0 bases, and 7 bases had no gene match. Looked up from germline, CDR1 is SGHVS and CDR2 is FQNEAQ. CDR3 residues: CASSLAPTSGRSQETQYF. The CDR3 coding sequence is TGTGCCAGCAGCTTAGCGCCAACTAGCGGGAGGTCGCAAGAGACCCAGTACTTC.

This chain uses TRBV18 with TRBJ2-4, with 7 bases lining up with TRBD1. The CDR3 has 16 amino acids. The trim removed 6 bases at V and 11 bases at J, leaving 19 bases unmatched. Germline loops: CDR1 KGHSH, CDR2 LQKENI. CDR3 bases: TGTGCCAGCTCCCGACCACAGGGGACCCCTCGTCCCCTTCAGTACTTC. Protein product: CASSRPQGTPRPLQYF.

The chain recombines TRBV2 with TRBJ1-2; D is possibly TRBD1 (6 bases). The CDR3 consists of 13 residues. V was shortened by 1 base and J by 8 bases, with 11 bases between the two germline ends. Per the germline V gene, CDR1 is SNHLY and CDR2 is FYNNEI. The CDR3, as DNA: TGTGCCAGCAGTGAAGATGCAGGGGCCGGCTACACCTTC. Its translation is CASSEDAGAGYTF.

V and J are TRBV6-1 and TRBJ1-2; D might be TRBD1 (5 bases). Trimming left V 3 bases short and J 4 bases short, with 9 bases between. Germline V lookup: CDR1 MNHNS, CDR2 SASEGT. The CDR3 has 13 amino acids. The CDR3 sequence is CASSDDSRYGYTF. The CDR3, as DNA: TGTGCCAGCAGTGACGACAGCCGCTATGGCTACACCTTC.

This chain connects TRBV20-1 to TRBJ1-2; 7 nucleotides align to TRBD1. Germline values: CDR1 DFQATT, CDR2 SNEGSKA (reference sequence). J was trimmed by 8 bases and V by 1 base; bases with no gene match: 13. The length of the CDR3 is 15 residues. CDR3 protein: CSARGSGTAIYGYTF. CDR3 in DNA: TGCAGTGCTAGAGGTTCCGGGACAGCAATTTACGGCTACACCTTC.

As DNA, the CDR3 is TGTGCCAGCAGCGTAGGGGCAAGGGCGACGGAGACCCAGTACTTC. It translates to CASSVGARATETQYF. This chain joins TRBV9 and TRBJ2-5; D gene unclear. The germline V and J ends were trimmed by 0 bases and 5 bases, with 14 bases remaining between them. This CDR3 is built from 15 residues. Per germline, CDR1 SGDLS and CDR2 YYNGEE. Based on the CDR3 plus reference TRBV9 and TRBJ2-5, the full variable domain is DSGVTQTPKHLITATGQRVTLRCSPRSGDLSVYWYQQSLDQGLQFLIQYYNGEERAKGNILERFSAQQFPDLHSELNLSSLELGDSALYFCASSVGARATETQYFGPGTRLLVL.

The V and J genes are TRBV6-2 or TRBV6-3 and TRBJ1-5, with a weak D call TRBD1 (5 bases). Trimming took 0 bases from V and 1 from J, leaving 10 bases between them. This CDR3 region has 16 residues. Germline CDR1 MNHEY, CDR2 SVGEGT. The CDR3 DNA is TGTGCCAGCAGTTACTCGGGAGGGACGAGCAATCAGCCCCAGCATTTT. Amino acid sequence: CASSYSGGTSNQPQHF.

V is TRBV20-1 and J is TRBJ1-5; no definite D call. This CDR3 comprises 14 residues. The germline V and J ends were trimmed by 1 base and 1 base, with 8 bases remaining between them. CDR1 and CDR2 (germline): DFQATT, SNEGSKA (reference sequence). For the CDR3, the DNA is TGCAGTGCTAGAGGGGCGATGAGCAATCAGCCCCAGCATTTT. As protein: CSARGAMSNQPQHF.

J is TRBJ1-2 and V is TRBV20-1, with D possibly matching TRBD1 (5 bases). Germline V gene data show CDR1 as DFQATT and CDR2 as SNEGSKA (reference sequence). The CDR3 has 14 residues. Trimming pared 5 bases from V and 3 bases from J, leaving 16 bases between. This chain's CDR3 is CSAHPRQMDYGYTF. The CDR3 DNA sequence: TGCAGTGCTCACCCTAGACAGATGGACTATGGCTACACCTTC.

The CDR3 sequence is CASSEARDNYGYTF. The DNA of the CDR3 is TGTGCCAGCAGTGAAGCCCGCGACAACTATGGCTACACCTTC. This chain joins TRBV6-1 and TRBJ1-2; D gene unclear. Germline CDR1 and CDR2: MNHNS and SASEGT. V was pared by 0 bases and J by 2 bases, with 7 bases between. The CDR3 spans 14 residues.

There are a few counts of this clonotype. The CDR3 sequence is CSAREQTNYGYTF. Written as DNA, the CDR3 is TGCAGTGCTAGGGAACAGACTAACTATGGCTACACCTTC. The V call is TRBV20-1, the J call TRBJ1-2; no clear D. The V and J ends lost 3 bases and 0 bases respectively, with 8 bases between them. The CDR3 is made up of 13 amino acids. Germline V CDR1 and CDR2: DFQATT, SNEGSKA (reference sequence).

In its sample, this clonotype was seen once. V is TRBV5-1 and J is TRBJ1-2; 7 bases map to TRBD1. Trimming took 0 bases from V and 4 from J; bases not matched to a gene: 6. This CDR3 contains 15 residues. CDR1 is SGHRS and CDR2 is YFSETQ in the germline V gene. CDR3 nucleotides: TGCGCCAGCAGCTTGGACGGACAGGCCGTCTATGGCTACACCTTC. Amino acid sequence: CASSLDGQAVYGYTF. The complete variable domain, with remaining parts taken from reference TRBV5-1 and TRBJ1-2, reads KAGVTQTPRYLIKTRGQQVTLSCSPISGHRSVSWYQQTPGQGLQFLFEYFSETQRNKGNFPGRFSGRQFSNSRSEMNVSTLELGDSALYLCASSLDGQAVYGYTFGSGTRLTVV.

This chain connects TRBV6-2 or TRBV6-3 to TRBJ1-2; 8 nucleotides align to TRBD1. V was pared by 6 bases and J by 6 bases, with 6 bases of the junction left unmatched. The CDR3 has 13 amino acids. Germline assignment: CDR1 MNHEY and CDR2 SVGEGT. The CDR3: CASRKTGEDGYTF. The CDR3 DNA reads TGTGCCAGCAGAAAGACAGGGGAGGATGGCTACACCTTC.

The gene calls are TRBV20-1 and TRBJ1-2, with 9 bases fitting TRBD1. The CDR3 contains 15 residues. CDR1 and CDR2 (germline): DFQATT, SNEGSKA (reference sequence). J was trimmed by 8 bases and V by 2 bases; bases with no gene match: 12. CDR3 loop: CSARPRDRAVGGYTF. The CDR3 coding sequence is TGCAGTGCTAGACCTAGGGACAGGGCGGTAGGGGGCTACACCTTC.

This CDR3 reads CSAPGLANTGELFF. DNA for the CDR3: TGCAGTGCCCCGGGACTAGCGAACACCGGGGAGCTGTTTTTT. The J gene is TRBJ2-2, the V gene TRBV20-1; TRBD2 aligns across 8 bases. The junction had 3 bases not matched to a gene; V was cut back by 6 bases and J by 0 bases. CDR3 size: 14 residues. CDR1 and CDR2 from the germline V gene are DFQATT and SNEGSKA (reference sequence).

The V call is TRBV20-1, the J call TRBJ1-2; TRBD1 aligns across 9 bases. The germline CDR1 and CDR2 sequences are DFQATT and SNEGSKA (reference sequence). The CDR3 runs to 15 residues. J was trimmed by 5 bases and V by 6 bases; bases with no gene match: 13. The CDR3 region is CSAYRGETGGYGYTF. Here the CDR3 DNA reads TGCAGTGCCTATAGAGGGGAGACAGGGGGATATGGCTACACCTTC.

This clonotype has just a few counts. The rearrangement uses TRBV20-1 and TRBJ2-7; 7 nucleotides line up with TRBD2. After removal of 6 bases from V and 3 bases from J, the junction contained 8 bases not matched to a gene. This CDR3 contains 13 residues. Germline CDR1 and CDR2: DFQATT and SNEGSKA (reference sequence). DNA for the CDR3: TGCAGTGCATGGGCGGGAGATGTCTACGAGCAGTACTTC. It encodes CSAWAGDVYEQYF.